A selection of T cell receptor beta chains follows, all from one sample in a study of T cells after yellow fever vaccination. TCRdb analysed the 5' RACE reads with MiXCR anew, one entry per CDR3 protein. The table has 620,000 or so distinct CDR3 sequences, about 12% seen once. This material consisted of PBMCs, taken on the day of the yellow fever booster vaccination. The source of these receptors is a young man who received the YFV17D yellow fever vaccine. CDR3s include the opening cysteine and the closing phenylalanine or tryptophan. A D gene is named only where the DNA matches it firmly. Clone sizes are given selectively: once, few, many, or a class where the clone is expanded.

D gene | J gene | clone size | V gene | CDR3 length | CDR3 protein | CDR3 DNA
NA | TRBJ2-3 | NA | TRBV15 | 14 | CATSRGLMGDTQYF | TGTGCCACCAGCAGAGGACTGATGGGGGATACGCAGTATTTT
NA | TRBJ2-2 | many | TRBV2 | 14 | CASSEGLSTGELFF | TGTGCCAGCAGTGAAGGACTTTCCACCGGGGAGCTGTTTTTT
TRBD2 | TRBJ2-3 | NA | TRBV4-1 | 19 | CASSPISGRRERSTDTQYF | TGCGCCAGCAGCCCCATCAGCGGGAGAAGGGAGCGGAGCACAGATACGCAGTATTTT
NA | TRBJ2-7 | NA | TRBV19 | 13 | CASSITDSYEQYF | TGTGCCAGTAGTATAACAGATTCCTACGAGCAGTACTTC
TRBD2 | TRBJ2-3 | NA | TRBV6-1 | 16 | CASTFSRLASTDTQYF | TGTGCCAGCACCTTCTCCAGACTAGCCTCCACAGATACGCAGTATTTT
TRBD1 | TRBJ2-2 | few | TRBV5-1 | 14 | CASNRGEYTGELFF | TGCGCCAGCAACAGGGGGGAGTACACCGGGGAGCTGTTTTTT
NA | TRBJ2-3 | few | TRBV20-1 | 13 | CSAGALTQDTQYF | TGCAGTGCGGGGGCCCTAACCCAAGATACGCAGTATTTT
NA | TRBJ1-1 | few | TRBV5-1 | 13 | CASTSQGGTEAFF | TGCGCCAGCACAAGCCAGGGAGGCACTGAAGCTTTCTTT
NA | TRBJ2-2 | NA | TRBV12-3/TRBV12-4 | 14 | CASRPRLDTGELFF | TGTGCCAGCAGACCCAGACTTGACACCGGGGAGCTGTTTTTT
NA | TRBJ2-1 | NA | TRBV10-1 | 16 | CASSESKQRKGYEQFF | TGCGCCAGCAGTGAGTCGAAACAGCGGAAAGGGTATGAGCAGTTCTTC
TRBD1 | TRBJ1-3 | NA | TRBV20-1 | 14 | CSASRDSSGNTIYF | TGCAGTGCTTCCCGGGACAGCTCTGGAAACACCATATATTTT
TRBD2 | TRBJ2-1 | few | TRBV9 | 13 | CASSVRGGNEQFF | TGTGCCAGCAGCGTCCGCGGGGGCAATGAGCAGTTCTTC
NA | TRBJ1-6 | few | TRBV4-3 | 14 | CASSLQGMNSPLHF | TGCGCCAGCAGCCTTCAGGGCATGAATTCACCCCTCCACTTT
NA | TRBJ2-2 | few | TRBV7-8 | 13 | CASSLPDTGELFF | TGTGCCAGCAGCTTACCCGATACCGGGGAGCTGTTTTTT
TRBD2 | TRBJ2-1 | few | TRBV29-1 | 15 | CSVRARLAADNEQFF | TGCAGCGTTCGGGCAAGACTAGCCGCGGACAATGAGCAGTTCTTC
TRBD2 | TRBJ2-2 | NA | TRBV7-9 | 16 | CASSSPLAANTGELFF | TGTGCCAGCAGCTCCCCTCTAGCGGCGAACACCGGGGAGCTGTTTTTT
TRBD2 | TRBJ2-5 | few | TRBV29-1 | 13 | CSSWTSGRETQYF | TGCAGCTCATGGACTAGCGGGAGAGAGACCCAGTACTTC
NA | TRBJ2-7 | few | TRBV20-1 | 11 | CSADLPLEQYF | TGCAGTGCCGACCTCCCCCTCGAGCAGTACTTC
TRBD1 | TRBJ2-7 | NA | TRBV18 | 17 | CASSLSVGQGASEEQYF | TGTGCCAGCTCACTCTCGGTGGGACAGGGGGCGTCGGAGGAGCAGTACTTC
NA | TRBJ2-1 | NA | TRBV12-3/TRBV12-4 | 16 | CASSLMPSSGLNEQFF | TGTGCCAGCAGTTTAATGCCTAGCTCTGGCCTCAATGAGCAGTTCTTC
NA | TRBJ2-7 | many | TRBV13 | 16 | CASSLGLGHKPYEQYF | TGTGCCAGCAGCTTAGGCCTCGGACACAAGCCCTACGAGCAGTACTTC
NA | TRBJ2-2 | few | TRBV7-6 | 15 | CASSAIGQGPGELFF | TGTGCCAGCAGCGCAATAGGCCAGGGCCCCGGGGAGCTGTTTTTT
TRBD1 | TRBJ2-1 | NA | TRBV7-9 | 15 | CASSSRTGVNNEQFF | TGTGCCAGCAGCTCCCGGACAGGGGTGAACAATGAGCAGTTCTTC
NA | TRBJ2-1 | NA | TRBV20-1 | 10 | CSAGVDEQFF | TGCAGTGCCGGTGTTGATGAGCAGTTCTTC
TRBD2 | TRBJ2-7 | few | TRBV29-1 | 13 | CSVTQAGEGEQYF | TGCAGCGTTACACAAGCGGGAGAGGGAGAGCAGTACTTC